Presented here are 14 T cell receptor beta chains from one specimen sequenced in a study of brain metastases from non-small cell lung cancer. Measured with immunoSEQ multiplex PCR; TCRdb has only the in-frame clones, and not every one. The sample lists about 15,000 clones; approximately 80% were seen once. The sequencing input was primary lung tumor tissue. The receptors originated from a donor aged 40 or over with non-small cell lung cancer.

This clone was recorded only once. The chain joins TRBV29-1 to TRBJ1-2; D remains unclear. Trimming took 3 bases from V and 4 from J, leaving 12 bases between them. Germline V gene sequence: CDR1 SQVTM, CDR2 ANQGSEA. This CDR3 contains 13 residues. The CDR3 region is CSVDVALGYGYTF. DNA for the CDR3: TGCAGCGTTGATGTGGCCCTCGGCTATGGCTACACCTTC.

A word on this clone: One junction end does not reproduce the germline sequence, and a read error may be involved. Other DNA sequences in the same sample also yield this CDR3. The CDR3 loop reads CASSRTAWNYGYTF. Here the CDR3 DNA reads TGTGCCAGCAGCCGAACGGCCTGGAACTATGGCTACACTTTC. The rearrangement uses TRBV3-1 (or the pseudogene TRBV3-2) and TRBJ1-2; D uncertain. CDR1 is LGHDT and CDR2 is YNNKEL in the germline V gene (reference sequence). This CDR3 comprises 14 residues.

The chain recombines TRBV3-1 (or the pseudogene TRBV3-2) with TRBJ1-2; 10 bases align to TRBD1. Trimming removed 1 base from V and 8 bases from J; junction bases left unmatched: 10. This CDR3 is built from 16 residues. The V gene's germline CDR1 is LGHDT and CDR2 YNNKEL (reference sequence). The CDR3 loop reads CASSQGPGQGSWGYTF. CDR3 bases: TGTGCCAGCAGCCAAGGTCCGGGACAGGGGAGCTGGGGCTACACCTTC.

CDR3 sequence (DNA): TGTGCCAGCAGGATGGACAATGAGCAGTTCTTC. Protein product: CASRMDNEQFF. The rearrangement joins TRBV3-1 (or the pseudogene TRBV3-2) to TRBJ2-1; D remains unclear. V shed 6 bases and J shed 5 bases, with 5 bases lying between them. Germline CDR1 is LGHDT and CDR2 is YNNKEL (reference sequence). This CDR3 is built from 11 residues.

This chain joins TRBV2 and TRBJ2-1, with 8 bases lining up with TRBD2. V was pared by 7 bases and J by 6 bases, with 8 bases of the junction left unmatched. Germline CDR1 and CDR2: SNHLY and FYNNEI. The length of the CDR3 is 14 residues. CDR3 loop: CASKEAGGGNEQFF. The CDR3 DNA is TGTGCCAGCAAGGAGGCGGGGGGCGGCAATGAGCAGTTCTTC.

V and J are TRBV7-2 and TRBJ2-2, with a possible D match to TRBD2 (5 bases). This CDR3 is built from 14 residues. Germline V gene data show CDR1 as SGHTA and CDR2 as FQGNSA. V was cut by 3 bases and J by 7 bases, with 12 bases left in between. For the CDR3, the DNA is TGTGCCAGCAGCTTTACTAGTTCTGTCGGGGAGCTGTTTTTT. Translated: CASSFTSSVGELFF.

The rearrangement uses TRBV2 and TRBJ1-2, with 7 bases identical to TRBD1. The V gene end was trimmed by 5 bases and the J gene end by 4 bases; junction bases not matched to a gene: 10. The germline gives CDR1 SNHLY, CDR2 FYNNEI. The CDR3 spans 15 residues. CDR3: CASSPERTGGYGYTF. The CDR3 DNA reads TGTGCCAGCAGTCCCGAGCGGACAGGTGGCTATGGCTACACCTTC.

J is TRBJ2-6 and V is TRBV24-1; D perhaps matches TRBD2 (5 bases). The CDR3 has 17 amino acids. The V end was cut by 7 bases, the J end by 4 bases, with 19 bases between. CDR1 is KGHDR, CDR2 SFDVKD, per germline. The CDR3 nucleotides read TGTGCCACCAGGAGGAGGAACACGCCTTGGGGGGCCAACGTCCTGACTTTC. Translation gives CATRRRNTPWGANVLTF.

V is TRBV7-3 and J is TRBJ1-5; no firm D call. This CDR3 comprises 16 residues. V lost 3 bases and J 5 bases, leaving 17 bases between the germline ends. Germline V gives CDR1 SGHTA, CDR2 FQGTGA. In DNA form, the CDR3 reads TGTGCCAGCAGCTTCGTCCTACCCCTGCAGGATCAGCCCCAGCATTTT. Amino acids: CASSFVLPLQDQPQHF.

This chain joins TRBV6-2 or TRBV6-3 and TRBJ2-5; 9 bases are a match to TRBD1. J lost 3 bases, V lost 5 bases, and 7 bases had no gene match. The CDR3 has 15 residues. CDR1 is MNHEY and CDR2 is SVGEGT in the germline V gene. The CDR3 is CASSRLTGGKETQYF. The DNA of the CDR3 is TGTGCCAGCAGTCGACTTACAGGGGGCAAAGAGACCCAGTACTTC.

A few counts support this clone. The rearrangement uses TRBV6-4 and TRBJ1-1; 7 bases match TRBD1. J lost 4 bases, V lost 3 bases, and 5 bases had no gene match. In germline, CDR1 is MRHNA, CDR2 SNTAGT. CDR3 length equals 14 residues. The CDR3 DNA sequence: TGTGCCAGCAGTGAAGGAGCAGGGGGCACTGAAGCTTTCTTT. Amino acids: CASSEGAGGTEAFF.

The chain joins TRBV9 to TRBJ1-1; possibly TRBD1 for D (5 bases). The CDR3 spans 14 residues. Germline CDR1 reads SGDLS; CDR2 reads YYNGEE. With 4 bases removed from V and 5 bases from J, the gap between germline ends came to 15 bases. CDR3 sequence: CASSLSPRGTEAFF. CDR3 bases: TGTGCCAGCAGCCTGAGCCCCCGGGGGACTGAAGCTTTCTTT. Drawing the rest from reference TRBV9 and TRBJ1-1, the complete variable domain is DSGVTQTPKHLITATGQRVTLRCSPRSGDLSVYWYQQSLDQGLQFLIQYYNGEERAKGNILERFSAQQFPDLHSELNLSSLELGDSALYFCASSLSPRGTEAFFGQGTRLTVV.

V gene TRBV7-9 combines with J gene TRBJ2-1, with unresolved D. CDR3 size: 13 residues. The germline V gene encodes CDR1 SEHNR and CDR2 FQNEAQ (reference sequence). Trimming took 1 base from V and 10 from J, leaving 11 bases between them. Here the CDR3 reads CASSLGPIEEQFF. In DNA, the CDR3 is TGTGCCAGCAGCTTAGGGCCTATCGAAGAGCAGTTCTTC.

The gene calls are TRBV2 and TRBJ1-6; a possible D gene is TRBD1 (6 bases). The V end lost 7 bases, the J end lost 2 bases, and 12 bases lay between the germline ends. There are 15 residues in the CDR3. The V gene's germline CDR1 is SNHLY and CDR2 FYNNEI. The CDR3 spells CASKSDSAYNSPLHF. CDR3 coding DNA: TGTGCCAGCAAATCGGACAGCGCCTATAATTCACCCCTCCACTTT.